This note documents a single T cell receptor (beta chain) sequence. Its antigen is not known. Used for each TCR library was 3500 ng of total RNA. Through template switching, UMIs that included a 6-nucleotide sample barcode were added. TCRdb re-analyzed the 5' RACE reads; it lists each CDR3 protein once, without DNA. The ten top clones account for 6% to 9%, within a sample of about 210,000 distinct CDR3 sequences. This CDR3 spans 15 amino acids. CDR1 and CDR2 (germline): SGDLS, YYNGEE. These data originate in a study of monozygotic twins with inflammatory bowel disease. Study results and caveats: Distinction of different T cell subtypes was not possible.

This chain joins TRBV9 and TRBJ1-1; TCRdb names TRBD1, which stays unverified in the absence of DNA. The clonotype comes from a human donor with ulcerative colitis or Crohn's disease, or a healthy co-twin of an affected twin (not recorded which). The sequenced sample consisted of blood. Here the CDR3 reads CASSARQDLNTEAFF.